The entry below gives a single T cell receptor (beta chain) sequence along with its context. This entry comes from a study of T cell changes during pregnancy in multiple sclerosis. There are 14 residues in the CDR3. Germline V CDR1 and CDR2: SGDLS, YYNGEE. Deletions cut 0 bases from V and 3 bases from J, with 6 bases between. Profiled with immunoSEQ multiplex PCR; TCRdb holds only in-frame clones, not every one. The table lists roughly 40,000 clones, 84% of them singletons, with approximately 0.64% in the top ten. The material was CD4+ T cells from peripheral blood mononuclear cells, obtained before pregnancy. The sequence was collected from a female donor with multiple sclerosis, enrolled in a pregnancy study. The rearrangement uses TRBV9 and TRBJ1-4, with D perhaps TRBD1 (5 bases). The CDR3 DNA is TGTGCCAGCAGCGTAGGCAGGGCTAATGAAAAACTGTTTTTT. It is translated as CASSVGRANEKLFF.